The clone carrying this T cell receptor beta chain came up a few times. The CDR3 extends over 15 amino acids. Trimming cost V 10 bases and J 3 bases, with 18 bases left between them. CDR1 is SGHTA and CDR2 is FQGNSA in the germline V gene. The entry originates in a study of identical twins. TCRdb re-called the 5' RACE reads with MiXCR, one entry per CDR3 protein. Of about 700,000 distinct CDR3 sequences listed, more than 6.5% are singletons. These sequences were also reported in another study, on yellow fever vaccine responses in identical twins.

Sequencing was done on a sample of PBMCs. The chain couples TRBV7-2 to TRBJ2-2; D tentatively fits TRBD1 or TRBD2 (7 bases each). The origin of this receptor is a woman under 30 in good health. CDR3 bases: TGTGCCACTGGGGGGAGGGGGCAGCACACCGGGGAGCTGTTTTTT. It specifies CATGGRGQHTGELFF. The whole variable domain, filled in from reference TRBV7-2 and TRBJ2-2, reads GAGVSQSPSNKVTEKGKDVELRCDPISGHTALYWYRQSLGQGLEFLIYFQGNSAPDKSGLPSDRFSAERTGGSVSTLTIQRTQQEDSAVYLCATGGRGQHTGELFFGEGSRLTVL.